This passage covers 24 T cell receptor beta chains from one sample sequenced in a study of T cells in Graves' hyperthyroidism and ophthalmopathy. TCR beta CDR3 sequences were amplified from RNA transcripts. Primed by the HTBI set, a first-round RT-PCR was run on the TCR CDR3. TCRdb redid the calling of the multiplex PCR reads with MiXCR, one entry per CDR3 protein. The sample includes fewer than 750,000 distinct CDR3 sequences, around 13% seen only once; the top ten take about an eighth. The sequenced material came from blood. The origin of the receptors is a woman aged 50 to 60 with Graves' ophthalmopathy.

This clonotype was observed at least ten times. The chain links TRBV3-1 to TRBJ2-3; D gene unclear. V lost 3 bases and J lost 4, with 5 bases in between. This CDR3 is built from 12 residues. Germline assignment: CDR1 LGHDT and CDR2 YNNKEL (reference sequence). The CDR3 region is CASSQIPDTQYF. The CDR3 DNA is TGTGCCAGCAGCCAGATCCCAGATACGCAGTATTTT.

In its sample, this clonotype was seen many times. The chain carries TRBV18 and TRBJ2-3; D call uncertain. Deletions cut 6 bases from V and 5 bases from J, with 12 bases between. The V gene's germline CDR1 is KGHSH and CDR2 LQKENI. This CDR3 spans 13 amino acids. The DNA for the CDR3 is TGTGCCAGCTCCACCAGTCAAAAAGATACGCAGTATTTT. Translation: CASSTSQKDTQYF.

This clonotype was observed at least ten times. The junction departs from the called germline gene at one end, perhaps through a read error. The chain couples TRBV18 to TRBJ2-7, with D possibly TRBD2 on 5 matching bases. The CDR3 contains 16 residues. The germline CDR1 and CDR2 sequences are KGHSH and LQKENI. CDR3 nucleotides: TGTGCCAGCTCACCCCCGGGAATTATGAGCTCCTACAAGCAGTACTTC. Translation gives CASSPPGIMSSYKQYF. The entire variable domain, with the rest obtained from reference TRBV18 and TRBJ2-7, is as follows: NAGVMQNPRHLVRRRGQEARLRCSPMKGHSHVYWYRQLPEEGLKFMVYLQKENIIDESGMPKERFSAEFPKEGPSILRIQQVVRGDSAAYFCASSPPGIMSSYKQYFGPGTRLTVT.

The rearrangement joins TRBV14 to TRBJ2-1; TRBD2 matches 12 bases. The CDR3 contains 19 residues. The V gene's germline CDR1 is SGHDN and CDR2 FVKESK. After removal of 3 bases from V and 7 bases from J, the junction contained 16 bases not matched to a gene. This chain's CDR3 is CASSQGLAGSPNSMNEQFF. DNA for the CDR3: TGTGCCAGCAGCCAGGGACTAGCGGGTAGTCCCAATTCGATGAATGAGCAGTTCTTC.

The rearrangement joins TRBV19 to TRBJ1-2; D is possibly TRBD1 (5 bases). Germline V gene lookup returns CDR1 LNHDA and CDR2 SQIVND (reference sequence). CDR3 length: 17 residues. Trimming removed 4 bases at V and 4 bases at J, with 22 bases between. CDR3 loop: CASSRTSNLAPFYGYTF. CDR3 DNA sequence: TGTGCCAGTAGTAGGACATCTAACCTCGCCCCATTCTATGGCTACACCTTC. Complete variable domain (other parts from reference TRBV19 and TRBJ1-2): DGGITQSPKYLFRKEGQNVTLSCEQNLNHDAMYWYRQDPGQGLRLIYYSQIVNDFQKGDIAEGYSVSREKKESFPLTVTSAQKNPTAFYLCASSRTSNLAPFYGYTFGSGTRLTVV.

This clonotype was observed a handful of times. The rearrangement joins TRBV9 to TRBJ2-1, with 12 bases fitting TRBD2. After removal of 0 bases from V and 9 bases from J, the junction contained 7 bases not matched to a gene. Germline lookup yields CDR1 SGDLS and CDR2 YYNGEE. This CDR3 is 16 amino acids long. In nucleotides, the CDR3 is TGTGCCAGCAGCGTAGGCTCTAGCGGGAGGGACGTTGAGCAGTTCTTC. Amino acids: CASSVGSSGRDVEQFF.

The chain links TRBV5-6 to TRBJ1-2, with D perhaps TRBD1 (6 bases). The germline gives CDR1 SGHDT, CDR2 YYEEEE. V lost 2 bases and J 6 bases, leaving 14 bases between the germline ends. This CDR3 has 14 amino acids. The CDR3 DNA follows: TGTGCCAGCAGCTTAAACAGGGACTTTAATGGCTACACCTTC. Its translation is CASSLNRDFNGYTF.

The table lists this clonotype with many counts. CDR3 region: CASGLARGAVTLNNEQFF. DNA for the CDR3: TGTGCTAGTGGTTTGGCCCGTGGGGCGGTAACGTTAAACAATGAGCAGTTCTTC. The rearrangement links TRBV12-5 to TRBJ2-1, with a tentative D call TRBD1 (5 bases). Germline assignment: CDR1 LGHNT and CDR2 FRNRAP. Trimming took 1 base from V and 5 from J, leaving 21 bases between them. The CDR3 has 18 residues.

This clonotype was detected only a few times. This chain uses TRBV10-3 with TRBJ2-3; 7 nucleotides match TRBD2. This CDR3 comprises 17 residues. V was clipped by 0 bases and J by 1 base; unmatched bases: 7. Germline V gene sequence: CDR1 ENHRY, CDR2 SYGVKD. CDR3 coding DNA: TGTGCCATCAGTGAGTCGTTAACGGGAGGTCGCACAGATACGCAGTATTTT. It encodes CAISESLTGGRTDTQYF.

This clonotype was counted only a few times. A single base separates this from a much larger clone, so it may be a read error. J is TRBJ2-7 and V is TRBV12-3 or TRBV12-4; D call uncertain. The CDR3 spans 11 residues. V was clipped by 4 bases and J by 5 bases, with 6 bases between them. The CDR3: CASSSIDEQYF. The CDR3 coding sequence is TGTGCCAGCAGTTCTATTGACGAGCAGTACTTC.

In DNA, the CDR3 is TGCAGTGCTAGGAAAGACAGGGGGTGGATTCCTACGGCGGGCTACACCTTC. It encodes CSARKDRGWIPTAGYTF. This rearrangement joins TRBV20-1 to TRBJ1-2, with 9 bases fitting TRBD1. With V trimmed by 3 bases and J by 8 bases, 19 bases remained unmatched. Germline lookup yields CDR1 DFQATT and CDR2 SNEGSKA (reference sequence). CDR3 size: 17 residues.

This clonotype was picked up a small number of times. This sequence joins TRBV29-1 and TRBJ2-1; D remains unclear. Germline CDR1 and CDR2: SQVTM and ANQGSEA. V was clipped by 8 bases and J by 4 bases, with 12 bases between them. The CDR3 contains 12 residues. CDR3 sequence reads: CSTPLGYNEQFF. CDR3 in DNA: TGCAGCACACCTCTTGGGTACAATGAGCAGTTCTTC.

This clonotype was counted ten times or more. This chain uses TRBV6-5 with TRBJ2-1; D is undetermined. The CDR3 extends over 16 amino acids. Germline lookup yields CDR1 MNHEY and CDR2 SVGAGI. V lost 0 bases and J lost 5, with 14 bases in between. This chain's CDR3 is CASSYSSWLPDNEQFF. CDR3 nucleotides: TGTGCCAGCAGTTACTCGAGTTGGCTCCCGGACAATGAGCAGTTCTTC.

V and J are TRBV9 and TRBJ2-1, with TRBD2 matching 8 bases. Germline V CDR1 and CDR2: SGDLS, YYNGEE. With V trimmed by 3 bases and J by 8 bases, 7 bases remained unmatched. This CDR3 comprises 14 residues. Here the CDR3 DNA reads TGTGCCAGCAGCGCCCAGGGCGGGAGGTATGAGCAGTTCTTC. Amino acids: CASSAQGGRYEQFF.

This clonotype was counted many times. The genes are TRBV12-3 or TRBV12-4 and TRBJ2-1; 11 positions agree with TRBD2. The V and J ends lost 4 bases and 3 bases, in that order; junction bases with no gene match: 8. CDR3 size: 17 residues. In DNA form, the CDR3 reads TGTGCCAGCAGTTCCCCGGGACTAGCGGTCCTCTACAATGAGCAGTTCTTC. Residues: CASSSPGLAVLYNEQFF.

This clonotype turned up a few times. The V call is TRBV7-9, the J call TRBJ1-3, with TRBD1 as a possible D gene (5 bases). The V and J ends lost 5 bases and 4 bases respectively, with 15 bases between them. The length of the CDR3 is 15 residues. The germline gives CDR1 SEHNR, CDR2 FQNEAQ (reference sequence). Written as DNA, the CDR3 is TGTGCCAGCAGCATTACAGGAATGGGCGGAAACACCATATATTTT. Translation gives CASSITGMGGNTIYF.

Comment on this clonotype: The junction departs from the called germline gene at one end, perhaps through a read error. V is TRBV7-7 and J is TRBJ2-2, with 9 nucleotides matching TRBD2. From germline, CDR1 is SSHAT and CDR2 FNYEAQ (reference sequence). This CDR3 region has 16 residues. The CDR3 reads CASSLTTSGNTGELFF. The CDR3 nucleotides read TGTGCTAGCAGCTTAACGACTAGCGGGAACACCGGGGAGCTGTTTTTT.

This clonotype was picked up many times. V gene TRBV28 combines with J gene TRBJ2-5, with D possibly matching TRBD2 (5 bases). This CDR3 is built from 17 residues. CDR1 is MDHEN and CDR2 is SYDVKM in the germline V gene. The V end lost 6 bases, the J end lost 5 bases, and 25 bases lay between the germline ends. As DNA, the CDR3 is TGTGCCAGCAGAAGCCTCAGCGGATCTCATGGCGGGGAGACCCAGTACTTC. Its translation is CASRSLSGSHGGETQYF.

In this sample, this clonotype turned up a few times. The chain employs TRBV27 and TRBJ2-7, with 14 bases identical to TRBD2. Germline V gene lookup returns CDR1 MNHEY and CDR2 SMNVEV (reference sequence). The CDR3 is made up of 15 amino acids. J gave up 6 bases and V 6 bases, and 7 bases lay outside the gene matches. The DNA for the CDR3 is TGTGCCAGCAGGCCAGGACTAGCGGGAGGCCGCGAGCAGTACTTC. Translation gives CASRPGLAGGREQYF.

In this sample, this clonotype turned up many times. J is TRBJ1-1 and V is TRBV3-1, with D perhaps matching TRBD1 (5 bases). The CDR3 loop spans 14 amino acids. Trimming took off 1 base at V and 3 bases at J, with 9 bases between the two ends. CDR1 and CDR2 from the germline V gene are LGHDT and YNNKEL (reference sequence). The CDR3 is CASSQAGGYTEAFF. The CDR3 DNA reads TGTGCCAGCAGCCAAGCCGGGGGGTACACTGAAGCTTTCTTT.

This clonotype came up many times. V gene TRBV29-1 combines with J gene TRBJ2-3; D gene unclear. CDR1 and CDR2 from the germline V gene are SQVTM and ANQGSEA. V was trimmed by 5 bases and J by 1 base, leaving 13 bases between them. This CDR3 comprises 14 residues. The CDR3 sequence is CSVNGEVGTDTQYF. DNA of the CDR3: TGCAGCGTTAATGGGGAAGTCGGCACAGATACGCAGTATTTT.

The chain couples TRBV15 to TRBJ2-5; tentative D call: TRBD1 (6 bases). The CDR3 has 14 amino acids. CDR1 is LNHNV and CDR2 is YYDKDF in the germline V gene (reference sequence). V was trimmed by 2 bases and J by 5 bases, leaving 12 bases between them. CDR3 amino acids: CATSRRGSGETQYF. CDR3 nucleotide sequence: TGTGCCACCAGCAGAAGGGGGAGTGGGGAGACCCAGTACTTC. Drawing the rest from reference TRBV15 and TRBJ2-5, the complete variable domain is DAMVIQNPRYQVTQFGKPVTLSCSQTLNHNVMYWYQQKSSQAPKLLFHYYDKDFNNEADTPDNFQSRRPNTSFCFLDIRSPGLGDTAMYLCATSRRGSGETQYFGPGTRLLVL.

This clonotype was counted at least ten times. The chain joins TRBV10-3 to TRBJ2-7, with 13 bases fitting TRBD2. The trim removed 5 bases at V and 4 bases at J, leaving 5 bases unmatched. Germline loops: CDR1 ENHRY, CDR2 SYGVKD. This CDR3 has 15 amino acids. Here the CDR3 DNA reads TGTGCCATCAGTACCGGGACTAGCGGGATTTACGAGCAGTACTTC. This codes for CAISTGTSGIYEQYF.

This clonotype was seen repeatedly, ten times or more. The V and J genes are TRBV28 and TRBJ1-1, with a possible D match to TRBD1 (5 bases). CDR1 is MDHEN and CDR2 is SYDVKM in the germline V gene. Trimming took off 2 bases at V and 7 bases at J, with 23 bases between the two ends. CDR3 length: 17 amino acids. The DNA of the CDR3 is TGTGCCAGCAGTTTAGGAGGGGCTCGGGGGTCAATTGGTGAAGCTTTCTTT. As protein: CASSLGGARGSIGEAFF.